These 19 T cell receptor beta chains came from one sample sequenced in a study of cytomegalovirus exposure and HLA in healthy donors. Measured with immunoSEQ multiplex PCR; TCRdb has only the in-frame clones, and not every one. The table records more than 95,000 clones, more than 85% of them present only once. Input material: PBMCs. The receptors were sampled from a man younger than 35 in good health and CMV-seropositive.

The chain has TRBV18 and TRBJ2-3; 8 bases agree with TRBD2. With V trimmed by 3 bases and J by 4 bases, 6 bases remained unmatched. Germline assignment: CDR1 KGHSH and CDR2 LQKENI. The CDR3 has 15 amino acids. CDR3 sequence: CASSPRTSRSDTQYF. CDR3 nucleotides: TGTGCCAGCTCACCCCGGACTAGCAGATCAGATACGCAGTATTTT.

The chain carries TRBV27 and TRBJ2-2; 12 positions match TRBD1. The germline CDR1 and CDR2 sequences are MNHEY and SMNVEV (reference sequence). The J segment lost 7 bases and the V segment lost 8 bases, leaving 8 bases of the junction unmatched. This CDR3 has 15 amino acids. The CDR3: CASWAGQGAIGELFF. CDR3 sequence (DNA): TGTGCCAGCTGGGCGGGACAGGGGGCGATCGGGGAGCTGTTTTTT.

This chain joins TRBV5-1 and TRBJ2-6, with 9 positions matching TRBD1. The CDR3 length is 18 residues. The ends lost 0 bases at V and 2 bases at J; junction bases unmatched: 6. Germline V gene data show CDR1 as SGHRS and CDR2 as YFSETQ. Written as DNA, the CDR3 is TGCGCCAGCAGCTTGGGGCCCGGGACAGGGACTGGGGCCAACGTCCTGACTTTC. It encodes CASSLGPGTGTGANVLTF.

V and J are TRBV23-1 and TRBJ2-1; D possibly corresponds to TRBD2 (5 bases). TRBV23-1 is given ORF status, its function remaining uncertain. The CDR3 consists of 21 residues. V lost 0 bases and J 7 bases, leaving 31 bases between the germline ends. Written as DNA, the CDR3 is TGCGCCAGCAGTCAATCGATTAGACACTCGCCCGAAGGCCCGGGGTGGAATGAGCAGTTCTTC. Its protein product is CASSQSIRHSPEGPGWNEQFF.

The rearrangement links TRBV10-3 to TRBJ2-6; weak D call: TRBD1 (6 bases). Per germline, CDR1 ENHRY and CDR2 SYGVKD. This CDR3 has 15 residues. The V end was cut by 4 bases, the J end by 2 bases, with 9 bases between. The CDR3 loop reads CAISVGAPGANVLTF. The DNA for the CDR3 is TGTGCCATCAGTGTGGGGGCTCCTGGGGCCAACGTCCTGACTTTC.

Only a few counts were recorded for this clone. The CDR3 sequence: CASSLVGPPNEQFF. CDR3 bases: TGTGCCAGCAGTTTAGTGGGCCCCCCCAATGAGCAGTTCTTC. J is TRBJ2-1 and V is TRBV27; D is uncertain. V lost 2 bases, J lost 6 bases, and 11 bases lay in between. This CDR3 has 14 residues. Germline V gene sequence: CDR1 MNHEY, CDR2 SMNVEV (reference sequence).

The chain links TRBV13 to TRBJ1-1, with D perhaps matching TRBD1 (5 bases). CDR1 PRHDT and CDR2 FYEKMQ come from the germline V gene (reference sequence). Trimming removed 2 bases at V and 3 bases at J, with 10 bases between. The CDR3 sequence is 14 residues long. CDR3 loop: CASSLQGRYTEAFF. The CDR3 coding sequence is TGTGCCAGCAGCTTACAGGGAAGGTACACTGAAGCTTTCTTT.

The chain carries TRBV6-1 and TRBJ2-7; unclear D gene. The CDR3 loop spans 13 amino acids. Germline V gene lookup returns CDR1 MNHNS and CDR2 SASEGT. V lost 4 bases and J 4 bases, leaving 11 bases between the germline ends. The CDR3 reads CASSGDTDYEQYF. In nucleotides, the CDR3 is TGTGCCAGCAGTGGCGATACCGATTACGAGCAGTACTTC.

The rearrangement uses TRBV15 and TRBJ1-3; 7 positions agree with TRBD1. J was trimmed by 0 bases and V by 8 bases; bases with no gene match: 7. Per the germline V gene, CDR1 is LNHNV and CDR2 is YYDKDF (reference sequence). The CDR3 contains 15 residues. The CDR3 protein is CATGQAPFSGNTIYF. DNA of the CDR3: TGTGCCACCGGACAGGCCCCGTTCTCTGGAAACACCATATATTTT. Variable domain in full (rest from reference TRBV15 and TRBJ1-3): DAMVIQNPRYQVTQFGKPVTLSCSQTLNHNVMYWYQQKSSQAPKLLFHYYDKDFNNEADTPDNFQSRRPNTSFCFLDIRSPGLGDTAMYLCATGQAPFSGNTIYFGEGSWLTVV.

This clone was seen just once. This sequence joins TRBV5-1 and TRBJ2-3, with 7 positions matching TRBD1. There are 17 residues in the CDR3. The germline V gene has CDR1 SGHRS and CDR2 YFSETQ. The V and J ends lost 2 bases and 3 bases, in that order; junction bases with no gene match: 12. DNA for the CDR3: TGCGCCAGCAGCTTCACCGGGACAGATCTACGAACAGATACGCAGTATTTT. It encodes CASSFTGTDLRTDTQYF.

This rearrangement joins TRBV5-1 to TRBJ1-1, with D tentatively TRBD1 (5 bases). This CDR3 has 12 amino acids. The germline V gene encodes CDR1 SGHRS and CDR2 YFSETQ. Trimming cost V 4 bases and J 11 bases, with 15 bases left between them. The CDR3: CASSEGQGRAFF. CDR3 bases: TGCGCCAGCAGCGAAGGGCAGGGAAGGGCTTTCTTT. The whole variable domain, filled in from reference TRBV5-1 and TRBJ1-1, reads KAGVTQTPRYLIKTRGQQVTLSCSPISGHRSVSWYQQTPGQGLQFLFEYFSETQRNKGNFPGRFSGRQFSNSRSEMNVSTLELGDSALYLCASSEGQGRAFFGQGTRLTVV.

The chain uses TRBV11-2 and TRBJ2-3; D may be TRBD1 (6 bases). The CDR3 length is 12 residues. The ends were cut back, 6 bases at V and 13 bases at J, with 17 bases in the middle. Germline assignment: CDR1 SGHAT and CDR2 FQNNGV. The CDR3 DNA reads as TGTGCCAGCAGTGATCCGACAGGTTTAAAGTATTTT. Residues: CASSDPTGLKYF.

The CDR3 loop reads CAWNTGGGTEAFF. The CDR3 bases are TGTGCCTGGAACACGGGGGGCGGCACTGAAGCTTTCTTT. The chain employs TRBV30 and TRBJ1-1, with a weak D call TRBD1 (6 bases). CDR1 and CDR2 (germline): GTSNPN, SVGIG (reference sequence). The CDR3 covers 13 residues. Trimming removed 4 bases from V and 4 bases from J, with 13 bases in between.

This chain links TRBV28 with TRBJ2-7; 7 bases agree with TRBD1. The V and J ends lost 5 bases and 2 bases, in that order; junction bases with no gene match: 6. This CDR3 contains 14 residues. Germline V gene lookup returns CDR1 MDHEN and CDR2 SYDVKM. The CDR3 nucleotides read TGTGCCAGCAGTCTCTCAGGGGGTACCTACGAGCAGTACTTC. Protein product: CASSLSGGTYEQYF.

The CDR3 loop reads CASRRGQGAGTGELFF. CDR3 coding DNA: TGTGCCAGCAGGCGAGGACAGGGGGCAGGTACCGGGGAGCTGTTTTTT. V and J are TRBV6-6 and TRBJ2-2; TRBD1 aligns across 11 bases. This CDR3 region has 16 residues. Trimming cost V 6 bases and J 5 bases; bases outside gene matches: 8. CDR1 is MNHNY, CDR2 SVGAGI, per germline (reference sequence).

This clone appeared a single time. This chain connects TRBV5-1 to TRBJ1-3; D is possibly TRBD1 (5 bases). The ends were cut back, 4 bases at V and 2 bases at J, with 19 bases in the middle. The CDR3 loop spans 17 amino acids. CDR1 and CDR2 (germline): SGHRS, YFSETQ. In DNA, the CDR3 is TGCGCCAGCAGCGAACCAACCGGTGGGGGGACTGGAAACACCATATATTTT. This sequence encodes CASSEPTGGGTGNTIYF.

The chain employs TRBV27 and TRBJ1-2; the match to TRBD1 covers 7 bases. This CDR3 is built from 12 residues. J was trimmed by 3 bases and V by 8 bases; bases with no gene match: 3. Germline V lookup: CDR1 MNHEY, CDR2 SMNVEV (reference sequence). For the CDR3, the DNA is TGTGCCAGCGGGGACAGAGACTATGGCTACACCTTC. Translation gives CASGDRDYGYTF.

This clone was recorded only once. The V gene is TRBV18, the J gene TRBJ1-1, with TRBD1 matching 9 bases. J was trimmed by 5 bases and V by 3 bases; bases with no gene match: 10. This CDR3 has 16 amino acids. Per the germline V gene, CDR1 is KGHSH and CDR2 is LQKENI. In DNA form, the CDR3 reads TGTGCCAGCTCACCGTCCCCCGGACAGGGGTCTACTGAAGCTTTCTTT. This gives the protein CASSPSPGQGSTEAFF.

This chain joins TRBV6-4 and TRBJ2-7; 7 bases are a match to TRBD1. CDR3 length: 14 residues. V gave up 4 bases and J gave up 2 bases; unmatched junction bases: 5. CDR1 is MRHNA, CDR2 SNTAGT, per germline. CDR3 nucleotides: TGTGCCAGCAGTGCCGAGACAGGGCCCTACGAGCAGTACTTC. Its protein is CASSAETGPYEQYF.